Only one count was recorded for the clone carrying this T cell receptor (beta chain). This sample was included in a study of blood T cell repertoires in COVID-19. Whole-study context: PBMCs, B-cell-depleted T cells, or T cells were the source of the cDNA or gDNA that made up the material.

V lost 3 bases, J lost 4 bases, and 9 bases lay in between. Per the germline V gene, CDR1 is MDHEN and CDR2 is SYDVKM. The length of the CDR3 is 14 residues. Per the original methods: Amplification of reference gene primers was used by the study to estimate nucleated cell counts. Sequenced by immunoSEQ multiplex PCR; TCRdb stores in-frame clones only, minus some. The V and J calls and clone size were taken over from that table, and D and trimming were inferred from the DNA. In the table there are some 290,000 clones, about 90% of which are singletons. The origin of this receptor is a woman aged 25 to 39 with COVID-19, enrolled during active disease. The genes are TRBV28 and TRBJ1-4, with D unresolved. The sequencing input was peripheral blood. The CDR3 DNA is TGTGCCAGCAGTTTGACTCTGAGTAATGAAAAACTGTTTTTT. This translates into CASSLTLSNEKLFF.